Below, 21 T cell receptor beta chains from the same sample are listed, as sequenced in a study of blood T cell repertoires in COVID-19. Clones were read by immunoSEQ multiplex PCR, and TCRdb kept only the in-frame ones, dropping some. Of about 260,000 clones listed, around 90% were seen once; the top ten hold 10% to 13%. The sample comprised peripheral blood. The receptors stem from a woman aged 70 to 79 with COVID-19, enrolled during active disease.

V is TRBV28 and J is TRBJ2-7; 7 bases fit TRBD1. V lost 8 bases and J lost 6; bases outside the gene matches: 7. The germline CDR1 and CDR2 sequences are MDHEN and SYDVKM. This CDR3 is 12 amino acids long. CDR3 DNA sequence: TGTGCCAGCTATCAGGGGGTCGCCGAGCAGTACTTC. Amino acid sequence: CASYQGVAEQYF.

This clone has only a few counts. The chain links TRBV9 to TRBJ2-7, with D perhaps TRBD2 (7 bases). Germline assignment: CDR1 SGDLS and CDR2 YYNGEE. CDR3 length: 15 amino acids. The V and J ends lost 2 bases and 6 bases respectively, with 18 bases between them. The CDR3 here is CASSVKVGAGAEQYF. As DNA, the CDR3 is TGTGCCAGCAGCGTCAAGGTGGGGGCGGGAGCCGAGCAGTACTTC.

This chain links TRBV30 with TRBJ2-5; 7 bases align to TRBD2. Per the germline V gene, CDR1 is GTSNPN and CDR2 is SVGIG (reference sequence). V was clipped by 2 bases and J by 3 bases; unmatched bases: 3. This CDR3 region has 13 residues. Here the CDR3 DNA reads TGTGCCTGGAGTTTTGCGGGGGAAGAGACCCAGTACTTC. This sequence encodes CAWSFAGEETQYF.

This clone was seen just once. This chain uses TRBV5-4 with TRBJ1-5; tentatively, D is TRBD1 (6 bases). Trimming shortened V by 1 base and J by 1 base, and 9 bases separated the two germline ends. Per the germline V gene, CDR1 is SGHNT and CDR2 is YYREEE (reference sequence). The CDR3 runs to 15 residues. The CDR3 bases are TGTGCCAGCAGCTTGCAGGGGATGAGCAATCAGCCCCAGCATTTT. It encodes CASSLQGMSNQPQHF.

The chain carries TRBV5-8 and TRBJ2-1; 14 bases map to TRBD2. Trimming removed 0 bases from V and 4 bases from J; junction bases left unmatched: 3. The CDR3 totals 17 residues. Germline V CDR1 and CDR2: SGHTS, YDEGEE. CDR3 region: CASSLVGLAGGYNEQFF. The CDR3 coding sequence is TGTGCCAGCAGCTTGGTCGGACTAGCGGGAGGATACAATGAGCAGTTCTTC.

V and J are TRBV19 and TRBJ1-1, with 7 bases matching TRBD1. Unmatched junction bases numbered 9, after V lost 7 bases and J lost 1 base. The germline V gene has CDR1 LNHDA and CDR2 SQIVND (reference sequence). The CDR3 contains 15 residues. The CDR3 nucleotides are TGTGCCAGTACCCCGCTACAGGGGTCGAACACTGAAGCTTTCTTT. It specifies CASTPLQGSNTEAFF.

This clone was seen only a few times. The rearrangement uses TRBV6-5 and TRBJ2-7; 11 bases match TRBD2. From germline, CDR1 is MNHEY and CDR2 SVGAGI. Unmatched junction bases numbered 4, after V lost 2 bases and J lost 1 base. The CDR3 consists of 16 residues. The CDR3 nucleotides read TGTGCCAGCAGTTACGCTCTAGCGGGAGGTTCCTACGAGCAGTACTTC. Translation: CASSYALAGGSYEQYF.

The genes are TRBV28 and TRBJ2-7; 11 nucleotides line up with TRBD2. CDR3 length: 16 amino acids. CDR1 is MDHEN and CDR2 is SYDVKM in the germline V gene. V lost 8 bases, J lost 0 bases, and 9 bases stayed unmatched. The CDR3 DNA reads TGTGCCAGCGAACTAGCGGGAGTTGGAGGCTCCTACGAGCAGTACTTC. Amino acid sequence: CASELAGVGGSYEQYF.

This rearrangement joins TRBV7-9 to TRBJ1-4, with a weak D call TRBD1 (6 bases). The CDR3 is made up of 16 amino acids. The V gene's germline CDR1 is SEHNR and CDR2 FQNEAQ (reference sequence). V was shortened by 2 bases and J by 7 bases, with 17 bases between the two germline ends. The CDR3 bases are TGTGCCAGCAGCTTACCAGCCAGGGGCGTTAGTGAAAAACTGTTTTTT. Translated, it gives CASSLPARGVSEKLFF.

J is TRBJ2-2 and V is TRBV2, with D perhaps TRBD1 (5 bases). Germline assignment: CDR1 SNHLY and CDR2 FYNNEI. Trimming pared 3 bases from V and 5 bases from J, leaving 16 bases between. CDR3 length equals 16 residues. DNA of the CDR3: TGTGCCAGCAGTGAGGGGCCTAACTCAGGGACCGGGGAGCTGTTTTTT. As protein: CASSEGPNSGTGELFF.

The CDR3 region has the DNA TGTGCCAGCAGCTTTACCAGGGATTCACCCCTCCACTTT. It codes for CASSFTRDSPLHF. The chain is built from TRBV11-2 and TRBJ1-6; perhaps TRBD1 as D (5 bases). This CDR3 is built from 13 residues. From germline, CDR1 is SGHAT and CDR2 FQNNGV. Trimming shortened V by 3 bases and J by 8 bases, and 8 bases separated the two germline ends.

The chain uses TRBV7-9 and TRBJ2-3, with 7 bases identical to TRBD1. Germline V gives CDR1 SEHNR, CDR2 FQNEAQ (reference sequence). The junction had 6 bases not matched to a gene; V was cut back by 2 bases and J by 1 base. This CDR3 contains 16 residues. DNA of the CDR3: TGTGCCAGCAGCTTATTCAGGGACAGACGCACAGATACGCAGTATTTT. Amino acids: CASSLFRDRRTDTQYF. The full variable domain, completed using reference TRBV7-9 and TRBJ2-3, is DTGVSQNPRHKITKRGQNVTFRCDPISEHNRLYWYRQTLGQGPEFLTYFQNEAQLEKSRLLSDRFSAERPKGSFSTLEIQRTEQGDSAMYLCASSLFRDRRTDTQYFGPGTRLTVL.

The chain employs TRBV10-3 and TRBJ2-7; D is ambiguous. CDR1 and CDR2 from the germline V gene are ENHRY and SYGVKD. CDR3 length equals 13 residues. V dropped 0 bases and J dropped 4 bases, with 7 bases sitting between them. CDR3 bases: TGTGCCATCAGTGAGTCAAGCCTGTACGAGCAGTACTTC. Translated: CAISESSLYEQYF.

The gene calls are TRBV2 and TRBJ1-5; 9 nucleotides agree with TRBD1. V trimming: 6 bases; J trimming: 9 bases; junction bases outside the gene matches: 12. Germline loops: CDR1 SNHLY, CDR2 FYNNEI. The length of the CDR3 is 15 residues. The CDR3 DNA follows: TGTGCCAGCAGCCAACAGGGGGCGCGGGTGAGGCCCCAGCATTTT. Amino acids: CASSQQGARVRPQHF.

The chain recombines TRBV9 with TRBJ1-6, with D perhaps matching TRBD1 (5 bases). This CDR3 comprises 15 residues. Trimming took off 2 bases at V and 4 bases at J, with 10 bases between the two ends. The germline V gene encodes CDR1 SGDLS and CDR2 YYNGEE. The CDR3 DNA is TGTGCCAGCAGCGTCCACGACAGATATAATTCACCCCTCCACTTT. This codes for CASSVHDRYNSPLHF.

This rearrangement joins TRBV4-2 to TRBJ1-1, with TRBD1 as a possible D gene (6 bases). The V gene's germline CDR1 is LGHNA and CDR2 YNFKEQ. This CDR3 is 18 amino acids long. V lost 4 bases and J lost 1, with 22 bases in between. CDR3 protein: CASSPRLPTGLENTEAFF. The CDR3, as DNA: TGTGCCAGCAGCCCAAGATTACCCACAGGGTTAGAGAACACTGAAGCTTTCTTT.

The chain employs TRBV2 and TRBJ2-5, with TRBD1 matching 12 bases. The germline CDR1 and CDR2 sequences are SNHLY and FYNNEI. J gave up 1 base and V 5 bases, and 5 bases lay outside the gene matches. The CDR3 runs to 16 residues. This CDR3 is CASSPGTGGVQETQYF. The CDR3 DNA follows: TGTGCCAGCAGTCCCGGGACAGGGGGCGTCCAAGAGACCCAGTACTTC.

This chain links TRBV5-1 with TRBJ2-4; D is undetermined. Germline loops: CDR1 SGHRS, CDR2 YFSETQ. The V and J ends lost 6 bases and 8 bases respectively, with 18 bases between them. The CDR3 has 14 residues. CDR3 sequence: CASKLWVQSDIQYF. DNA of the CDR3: TGCGCCAGCAAACTTTGGGTACAGTCGGACATTCAGTACTTC.

CDR3 residues: CASSGQGAYYEQYF. In DNA, the CDR3 is TGTGCCAGCAGCGGACAGGGGGCGTACTACGAGCAGTACTTC. The chain uses TRBV27 and TRBJ2-7, with TRBD1 matching 11 bases. The CDR3 totals 14 residues. CDR1 is MNHEY, CDR2 SMNVEV, per germline (reference sequence). V trimming: 6 bases; J trimming: 3 bases; junction bases outside the gene matches: 4.

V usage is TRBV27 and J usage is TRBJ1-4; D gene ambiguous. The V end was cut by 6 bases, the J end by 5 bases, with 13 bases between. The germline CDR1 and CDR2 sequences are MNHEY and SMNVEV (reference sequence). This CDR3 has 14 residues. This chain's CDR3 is CASRVLGVNEKLFF. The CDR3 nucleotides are TGTGCCAGCAGAGTGTTAGGAGTAAATGAAAAACTGTTTTTT.

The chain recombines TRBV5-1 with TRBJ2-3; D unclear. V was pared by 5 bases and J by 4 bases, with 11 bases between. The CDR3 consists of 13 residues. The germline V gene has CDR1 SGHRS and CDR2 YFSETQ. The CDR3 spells CASRSRSPDTQYF. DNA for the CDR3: TGCGCCAGCAGGTCGAGGTCCCCAGATACGCAGTATTTT.